This T cell receptor (beta chain) originates from a study of control samples from healthy donors and cancer patients. This clone was observed once. This CDR3 is 15 amino acids long. Trimming at V came to 3 bases and at J to 4 bases, leaving 8 bases not matched to a gene. Germline V gene data show CDR1 as SGDLS and CDR2 as YYNGEE. Repertoires were generated with immunoSEQ multiplex PCR, while TCRdb's copy carries only in-frame clones and drops some. Of 160,000 or so clones in the sample, roughly 94% are singletons; the top ten hold 14%. Material: PBMCs. This clonotype was obtained from a man aged 60-69 years with colorectal cancer. The J gene is TRBJ1-1, the V gene TRBV9, with TRBD1 identical over 8 bases. CDR3 in DNA: TGTGCCAGCAGCGCCACAGGGGGTTTGGTCACTGAAGCTTTCTTT. As protein: CASSATGGLVTEAFF.